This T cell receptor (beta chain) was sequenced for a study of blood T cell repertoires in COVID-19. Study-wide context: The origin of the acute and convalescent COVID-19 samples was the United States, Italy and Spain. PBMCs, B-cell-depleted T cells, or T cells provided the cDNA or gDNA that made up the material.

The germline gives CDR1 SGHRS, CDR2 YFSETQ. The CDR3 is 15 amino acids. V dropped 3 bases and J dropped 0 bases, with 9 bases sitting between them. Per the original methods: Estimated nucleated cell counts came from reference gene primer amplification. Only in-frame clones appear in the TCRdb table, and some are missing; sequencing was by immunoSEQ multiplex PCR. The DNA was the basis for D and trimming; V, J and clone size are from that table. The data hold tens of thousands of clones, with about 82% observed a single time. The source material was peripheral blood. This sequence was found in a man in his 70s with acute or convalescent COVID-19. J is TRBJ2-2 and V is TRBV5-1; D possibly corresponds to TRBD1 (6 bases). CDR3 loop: CASSYQGSNTGELFF. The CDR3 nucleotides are TGCGCCAGCAGCTACCAGGGGTCGAACACCGGGGAGCTGTTTTTT.